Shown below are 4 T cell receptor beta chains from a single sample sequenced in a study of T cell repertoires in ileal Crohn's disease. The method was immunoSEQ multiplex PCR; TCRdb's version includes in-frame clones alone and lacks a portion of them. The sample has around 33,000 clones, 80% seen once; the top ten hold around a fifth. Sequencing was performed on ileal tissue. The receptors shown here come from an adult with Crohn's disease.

This chain's CDR3 is CASSYNLEGTQYF. The CDR3 DNA reads as TGTGCCAGCAGTTACAACCTGGAGGGGACCCAGTACTTC. V gene TRBV6-5 combines with J gene TRBJ2-5; perhaps TRBD2 as D (6 bases). The CDR3 extends over 13 amino acids. Trimming took 2 bases from V and 7 from J, leaving 11 bases between them. Looked up from germline, CDR1 is MNHEY and CDR2 is SVGAGI.

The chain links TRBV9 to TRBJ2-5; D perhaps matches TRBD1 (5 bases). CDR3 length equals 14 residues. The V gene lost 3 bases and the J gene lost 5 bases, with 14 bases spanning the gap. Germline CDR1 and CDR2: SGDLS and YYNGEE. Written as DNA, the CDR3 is TGTGCCAGCAGCGCAGGACACGGGTGGGAGACCCAGTACTTC. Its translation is CASSAGHGWETQYF.

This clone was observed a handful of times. The CDR3 loop reads CASSLGGPSNYGYTF. Written as DNA, the CDR3 is TGTGCCAGCAGCTTAGGAGGGCCCAGTAACTATGGCTACACCTTC. The V and J genes are TRBV11-2 and TRBJ1-2; D gene unclear. With 1 base removed from V and 1 base from J, the gap between germline ends came to 10 bases. The CDR3 consists of 15 residues. CDR1 SGHAT and CDR2 FQNNGV come from the germline V gene.

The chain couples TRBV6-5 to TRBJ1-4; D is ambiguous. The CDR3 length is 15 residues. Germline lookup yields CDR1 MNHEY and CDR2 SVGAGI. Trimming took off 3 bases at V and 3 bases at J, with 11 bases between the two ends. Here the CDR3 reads CASSYSGVSNEKLFF. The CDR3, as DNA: TGTGCCAGCAGTTATTCCGGGGTTTCTAATGAAAAACTGTTTTTT.